The T cell receptor (beta chain) under discussion was sequenced for a study of T cell responses to AZD1222 COVID-19 vaccine. The length of the CDR3 is 16 residues. The germline CDR1 and CDR2 sequences are MDHEN and SYDVKM. V lost 5 bases and J lost 3, with 17 bases in between. Profiling relied on immunoSEQ multiplex PCR, and the TCRdb table lists in-frame clones only, not all of them. The data contain about 150,000 clones, approximately 90% of them singletons. The chain joins TRBV28 to TRBJ2-1, with TRBD2 as a possible D gene (5 bases). The origin of this receptor is an adult who received the AZD1222 COVID-19 vaccine. This sample comprised peripheral blood, obtained 28 days after the second AZD1222 dose. The CDR3 spells CASSTIDYENYNEQFF. CDR3 sequence (DNA): TGTGCCAGCAGTACGATTGACTACGAAAACTACAATGAGCAGTTCTTC.